This TCR beta chain derives from a study of shared clonotypes between healthy human individuals. The overall study: A donor's plate count was three for CD4 naive and three for CD4 memory; CD8 naive had two and CD8 memory one.

At a deep level, the assay was run. The sorted-subset replicate PCRs were given around 0.2 ug DNA, which is 30,000 or so T cell genomes. Some clones are missing from TCRdb's copy, which holds only in-frame ones; the method was immunoSEQ multiplex PCR. The table records hundreds of thousands of clones, nearly 95% of them present only once. V shed 2 bases and J shed 8 bases, with 11 bases lying between them. The CDR3 contains 13 residues. CDR1 is SGHNT and CDR2 is YYREEE in the germline V gene (reference sequence). The naive CD8 fraction comprised CD45RO-negative cells positively selected for CCR7 and excluded terminally differentiated effector memory CD45RA+ cells. Within Nashville, Tennessee resided all donors, each a Caucasian adult.

The sequenced sample was naive CD8+ T cells sorted from blood. The chain employs TRBV5-4 and TRBJ2-1; D might be TRBD1 (6 bases). This TCR was recovered from a man under 40 in good health. CDR3 residues: CASSFYRAYEQFF. In DNA, the CDR3 is TGTGCCAGCAGCTTCTACAGGGCCTATGAGCAGTTCTTC.